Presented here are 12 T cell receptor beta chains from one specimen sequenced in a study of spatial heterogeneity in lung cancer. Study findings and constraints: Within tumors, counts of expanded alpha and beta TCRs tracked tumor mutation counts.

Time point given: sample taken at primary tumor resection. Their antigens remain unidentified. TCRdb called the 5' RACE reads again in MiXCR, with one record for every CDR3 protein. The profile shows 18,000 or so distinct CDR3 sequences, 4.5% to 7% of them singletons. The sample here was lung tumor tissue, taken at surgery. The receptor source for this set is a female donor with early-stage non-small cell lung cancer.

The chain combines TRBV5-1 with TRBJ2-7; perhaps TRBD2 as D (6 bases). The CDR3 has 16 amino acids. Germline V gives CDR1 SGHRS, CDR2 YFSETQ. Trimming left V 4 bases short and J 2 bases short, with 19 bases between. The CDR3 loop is CASSGGGSLPPYEQYF. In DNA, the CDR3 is TGCGCCAGCAGCGGGGGAGGTTCCCTGCCCCCCTACGAGCAGTACTTC.

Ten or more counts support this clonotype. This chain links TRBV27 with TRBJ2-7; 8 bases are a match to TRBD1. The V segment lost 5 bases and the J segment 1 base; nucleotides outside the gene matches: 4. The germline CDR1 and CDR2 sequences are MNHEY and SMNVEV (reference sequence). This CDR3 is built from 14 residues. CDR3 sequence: CASSLRGPSYEQYF. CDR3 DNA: TGTGCCAGCAGTCTCAGGGGGCCATCCTACGAGCAGTACTTC.

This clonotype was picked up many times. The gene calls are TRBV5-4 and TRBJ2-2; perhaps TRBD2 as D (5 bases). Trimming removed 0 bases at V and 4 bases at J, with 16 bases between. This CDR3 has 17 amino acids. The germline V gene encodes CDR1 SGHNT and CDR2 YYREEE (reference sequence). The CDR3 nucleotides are TGTGCCAGCAGCTTGGGGTCGGGGTTTTTGTCCACCGGGGAGCTGTTTTTT. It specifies CASSLGSGFLSTGELFF.

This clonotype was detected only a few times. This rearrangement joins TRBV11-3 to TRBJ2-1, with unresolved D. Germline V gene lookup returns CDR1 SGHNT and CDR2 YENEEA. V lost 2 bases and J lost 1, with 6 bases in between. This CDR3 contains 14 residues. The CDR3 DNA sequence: TGTGCCAGCAGCTTATCGACATCCTACAATGAGCAGTTCTTC. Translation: CASSLSTSYNEQFF.

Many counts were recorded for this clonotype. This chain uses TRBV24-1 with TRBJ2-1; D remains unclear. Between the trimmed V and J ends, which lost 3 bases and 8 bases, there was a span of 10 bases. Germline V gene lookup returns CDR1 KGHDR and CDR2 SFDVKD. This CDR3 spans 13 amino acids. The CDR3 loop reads CATSDTTTYEQFF. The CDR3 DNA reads TGTGCCACCAGTGATACAACTACCTATGAGCAGTTCTTC.

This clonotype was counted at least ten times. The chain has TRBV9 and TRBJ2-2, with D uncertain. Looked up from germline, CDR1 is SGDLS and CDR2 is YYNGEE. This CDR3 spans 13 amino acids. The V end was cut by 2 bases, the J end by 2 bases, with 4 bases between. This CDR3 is CASSVDNTGELFF. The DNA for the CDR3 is TGTGCCAGCAGCGTGGACAACACCGGGGAGCTGTTTTTT.

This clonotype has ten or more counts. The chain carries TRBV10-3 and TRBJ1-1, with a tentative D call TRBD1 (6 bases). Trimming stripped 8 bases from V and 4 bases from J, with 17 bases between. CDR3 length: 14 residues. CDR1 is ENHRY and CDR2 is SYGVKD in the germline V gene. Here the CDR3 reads CAIQNTGLGTEAFF. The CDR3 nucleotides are TGTGCCATCCAAAACACAGGGCTGGGCACTGAAGCTTTCTTT.

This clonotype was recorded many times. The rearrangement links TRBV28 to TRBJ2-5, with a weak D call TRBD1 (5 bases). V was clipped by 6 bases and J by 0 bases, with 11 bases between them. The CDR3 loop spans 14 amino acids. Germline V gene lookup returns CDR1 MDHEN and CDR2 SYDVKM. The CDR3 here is CASSPGADQETQYF. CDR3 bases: TGTGCCAGCAGCCCTGGGGCAGACCAAGAGACCCAGTACTTC.

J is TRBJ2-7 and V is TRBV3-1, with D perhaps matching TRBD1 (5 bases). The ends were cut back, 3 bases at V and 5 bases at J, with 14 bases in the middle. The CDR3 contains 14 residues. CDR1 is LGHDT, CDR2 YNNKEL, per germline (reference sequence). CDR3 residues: CASSQFQGLNEQYF. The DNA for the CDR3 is TGTGCCAGCAGCCAGTTCCAGGGTCTTAACGAGCAGTACTTC.

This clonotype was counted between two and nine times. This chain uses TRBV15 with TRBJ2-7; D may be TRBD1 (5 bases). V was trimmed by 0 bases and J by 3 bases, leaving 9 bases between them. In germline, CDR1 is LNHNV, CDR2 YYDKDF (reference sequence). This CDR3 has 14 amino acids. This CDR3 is CATSRDQGIYEQYF. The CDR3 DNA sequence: TGTGCCACCAGCAGAGATCAGGGAATCTACGAGCAGTACTTC.

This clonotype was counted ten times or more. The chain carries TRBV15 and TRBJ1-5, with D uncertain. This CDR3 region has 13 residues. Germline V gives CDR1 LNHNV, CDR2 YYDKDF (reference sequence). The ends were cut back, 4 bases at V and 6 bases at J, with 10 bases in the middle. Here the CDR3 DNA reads TGTGCCACCAGCATAAGGGAGGGTCAGCCCCAGCATTTT. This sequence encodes CATSIREGQPQHF.

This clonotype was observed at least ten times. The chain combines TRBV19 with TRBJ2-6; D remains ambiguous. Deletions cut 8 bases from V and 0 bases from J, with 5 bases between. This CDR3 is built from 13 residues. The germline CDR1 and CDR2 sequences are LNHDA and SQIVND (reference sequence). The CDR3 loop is CASHLSGANVLTF. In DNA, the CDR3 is TGTGCCAGTCACCTCTCTGGGGCCAACGTCCTGACTTTC.